The clone carrying this T cell receptor beta chain was counted only a few times. Using its own MiXCR run on the 5' RACE reads, TCRdb lists one record per CDR3 protein. The table has under 250,000 distinct CDR3 sequences, 6% to 7.5% seen once. These data are taken from a study of T cells after yellow fever vaccination. The CDR3 sequence is 18 residues long. The trim removed 8 bases at V and 1 base at J, leaving 13 bases unmatched. Germline V lookup: CDR1 MNHEY, CDR2 SMNVEV (reference sequence). The sequence was obtained from a man aged 25 to 45 who received the YFV17D yellow fever vaccine. The rearrangement uses TRBV27 and TRBJ2-3, with 12 bases matching TRBD2. Sequencing was performed on CD4+ T cells sorted from PBMCs, taken 15 days after the yellow fever booster vaccination. Written as DNA, the CDR3 is TGTGCCAGCCGCGGGCTAGGACTAGCGGGACCTGGCACAGATACGCAGTATTTT. This gives the protein CASRGLGLAGPGTDTQYF.